A selection of T cell receptor beta chains follows, all from one sample in a study of T cell repertoires in cytomegalovirus infection. These receptors' targets are unknown. TCRdb reanalysed the reads using MiXCR and keeps one entry per CDR3 protein. Among 370,000 or so distinct CDR3 sequences listed, about 35% were seen once. Source: cultured PBMCs, taken from culture after CMV antigen stimulation. The receptors shown here come from a human donor in good health (CMV status not recorded). Some clones in this sample may be carry-over from other donors' samples. CDR3s include the opening cysteine and the closing phenylalanine or tryptophan.

J: TRBJ2-5
V: TRBV20-1
CDR3: CSTETSGAPGTQYF

J: TRBJ2-7
V: TRBV12-3/TRBV12-4
CDR3: CASSFDRGSYEQYF

J: TRBJ2-1
V: TRBV6-6
CDR3: CASSTGLGLYNEQFF

J: TRBJ1-2
V: TRBV28
CDR3: CASSLHDRGPIPNYGYTF

J: TRBJ2-5
V: TRBV9
CDR3: CASSVGTSGPSYQETQYF

J: TRBJ1-6
V: TRBV27
CDR3: CASSFAGSHSPLHF

J: TRBJ1-3
V: TRBV7-2
CDR3: CASSLFRNTIYF

J: TRBJ2-3
V: TRBV6-2/TRBV6-3
CDR3: CASSGRLGPAVRGDTQYF

J: TRBJ1-5
V: TRBV5-3
CDR3: CASSLDGFNQPQHF

J: TRBJ2-2
V: TRBV6-2/TRBV6-3
CDR3: CASSGQGSTGELFF